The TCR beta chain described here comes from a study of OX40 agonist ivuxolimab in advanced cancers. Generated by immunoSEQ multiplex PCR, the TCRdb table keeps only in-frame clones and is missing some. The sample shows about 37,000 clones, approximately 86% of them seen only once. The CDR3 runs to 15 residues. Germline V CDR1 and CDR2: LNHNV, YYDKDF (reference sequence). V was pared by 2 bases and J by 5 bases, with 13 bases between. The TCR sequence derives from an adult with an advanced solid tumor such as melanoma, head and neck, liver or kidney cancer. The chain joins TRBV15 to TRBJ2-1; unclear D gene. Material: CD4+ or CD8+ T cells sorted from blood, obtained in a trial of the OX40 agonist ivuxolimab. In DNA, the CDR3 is TGTGCCACCAGCAGACTCGGGCCTACTAACAATGAGCAGTTCTTC. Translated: CATSRLGPTNNEQFF.